These 28 T cell receptor beta chains were all obtained from the same sample, sequenced in a study of T cells in Graves' hyperthyroidism and ophthalmopathy. Researchers took RNA transcripts and amplified the TCR beta CDR3 regions from them. The HTBI primer set was used in a first-round RT-PCR of the TCR CDR3. Each CDR3 protein is one row after TCRdb ran MiXCR on the multiplex PCR reads. The sample carries 300,000 to 500,000 distinct CDR3 sequences, more than 12% recorded once. The sequencing input was blood. The source of these receptors is a middle-aged man with Graves' ophthalmopathy.

Note on this clonotype: A much larger clone lies one base from this, so it may be a read error. The chain carries TRBV3-1 and TRBJ2-5; D is unclear. The CDR3 covers 14 residues. CDR1 and CDR2 from the germline V gene are LGHDT and YNNKEL (reference sequence). CDR3 in DNA: TGTGCCAACAGCCCCCACAGAAATCAAGAGACCCAGTACTTC. Protein: CANSPHRNQETQYF.

This sequence joins TRBV9 and TRBJ2-1, with 16 positions matching TRBD2. Trimming took 2 bases from V and 0 from J; bases not matched to a gene: 2. This CDR3 is built from 18 residues. Germline V lookup: CDR1 SGDLS, CDR2 YYNGEE. For the CDR3, the DNA is TGTGCCAGCAGCGTGGGACTAGCGGGAGGGCTCTCCTACAATGAGCAGTTCTTC. This translates into CASSVGLAGGLSYNEQFF.

This clonotype has only a few counts. The chain is built from TRBV7-3 and TRBJ2-7; tentatively, D is TRBD1 (6 bases). This CDR3 is built from 13 residues. The germline V gene encodes CDR1 SGHTA and CDR2 FQGTGA. The V end was cut by 4 bases, the J end by 3 bases, with 10 bases between. CDR3 DNA sequence: TGTGCCAGCAGCTCGGACAGTTACTACGAGCAGTACTTC. This translates into CASSSDSYYEQYF.

This chain uses TRBV7-9 with TRBJ2-5; 11 nucleotides align to TRBD2. V gave up 4 bases and J gave up 2 bases; unmatched junction bases: 6. This CDR3 is 16 amino acids long. The germline CDR1 and CDR2 sequences are SEHNR and FQNEAQ (reference sequence). CDR3 region: CASSSFLAGGQETQYF. DNA of the CDR3: TGTGCCAGCAGCTCGTTTCTAGCGGGAGGACAAGAGACCCAGTACTTC.

The V call is TRBV4-1, the J call TRBJ1-5; D not resolved. The V gene lost 4 bases and the J gene lost 6 bases, with 13 bases spanning the gap. CDR1 MGHRA and CDR2 YSYEKL come from the germline V gene. The CDR3 has 14 amino acids. CDR3 loop: CASSPREGGQPQHF. The CDR3 DNA is TGCGCCAGCAGCCCGCGGGAGGGAGGTCAGCCCCAGCATTTT.

This clonotype was recorded at least ten times. The chain links TRBV7-3 to TRBJ1-1; unclear D gene. This CDR3 is built from 13 residues. From germline, CDR1 is SGHTA and CDR2 FQGTGA. Trimming removed 4 bases at V and 1 base at J, with 7 bases between. The CDR3 reads CASSSRGNTEAFF. CDR3 sequence (DNA): TGTGCCAGCAGCTCACGGGGGAACACTGAAGCTTTCTTT.

This rearrangement joins TRBV19 to TRBJ2-1; no definite D call. Trimming removed 7 bases at V and 9 bases at J, with 19 bases between. The V gene's germline CDR1 is LNHDA and CDR2 SQIVND (reference sequence). The CDR3 is 14 amino acids. The CDR3 sequence is CASIDGRQVSEQFF. The CDR3 DNA sequence: TGTGCCAGTATCGATGGACGCCAAGTCAGTGAGCAGTTCTTC.

The chain carries TRBV19 and TRBJ2-3; 7 nucleotides align to TRBD1. This CDR3 has 14 residues. Germline assignment: CDR1 LNHDA and CDR2 SQIVND (reference sequence). V shed 6 bases, J shed 0 bases, and the junction held 3 bases outside the gene matches. The CDR3 loop reads CASRGTASTDTQYF. CDR3 DNA: TGTGCCAGTAGGGGGACAGCTAGCACAGATACGCAGTATTTT. The variable domain in full, completed from reference TRBV19 and TRBJ2-3, reads DGGITQSPKYLFRKEGQNVTLSCEQNLNHDAMYWYRQDPGQGLRLIYYSQIVNDFQKGDIAEGYSVSREKKESFPLTVTSAQKNPTAFYLCASRGTASTDTQYFGPGTRLTVL.

In this sample, this clonotype turned up many times. The chain links TRBV2 to TRBJ2-1; the match to TRBD2 covers 12 bases. Trimming cost V 0 bases and J 5 bases; bases outside gene matches: 2. This CDR3 has 16 residues. Germline CDR1 is SNHLY and CDR2 is FYNNEI. CDR3 amino acids: CASSEARLAGDNEQFF. Written as DNA, the CDR3 is TGTGCCAGCAGTGAAGCGCGACTAGCGGGAGACAATGAGCAGTTCTTC.

This clonotype came up many times. The rearrangement uses TRBV20-1 and TRBJ2-1, with TRBD1 matching over 11 bases. CDR1 is DFQATT, CDR2 SNEGSKA, per germline (reference sequence). CDR3 size: 15 residues. Trimming at V came to 5 bases and at J to 4 bases, leaving 7 bases not matched to a gene. CDR3 sequence reads: CSAADRDRGYNEQFF. CDR3 nucleotides: TGCAGTGCTGCGGACCGGGACAGGGGGTACAATGAGCAGTTCTTC.

This chain uses TRBV27 with TRBJ2-2, with a tentative D call TRBD2 (5 bases). The V end lost 6 bases, the J end lost 6 bases, and 8 bases lay between the germline ends. CDR3 length equals 12 residues. CDR1 and CDR2 from the germline V gene are MNHEY and SMNVEV (reference sequence). CDR3 DNA sequence: TGTGCCAGCAGACTAGAAGCCGGGGAGCTGTTTTTT. It codes for CASRLEAGELFF.

The CDR3 reads CASSTGGPPYEQYF. Written as DNA, the CDR3 is TGTGCCAGCAGCACTGGAGGGCCTCCCTACGAGCAGTACTTC. This chain uses TRBV7-9 with TRBJ2-7, with D possibly matching TRBD2 (6 bases). V was pared by 5 bases and J by 2 bases, with 13 bases between. Germline CDR1 SEHNR, CDR2 FQNEAQ (reference sequence). The CDR3 loop spans 14 amino acids.

The gene calls are TRBV7-8 and TRBJ2-2; D possibly corresponds to TRBD2 (6 bases). V shed 4 bases and J shed 4 bases, with 16 bases lying between them. The CDR3 covers 16 residues. The germline gives CDR1 SGHVS, CDR2 FQNEAQ. CDR3 bases: TGTGCCAGCAGCTACTACCGGGACTTCCCCACCGGGGAGCTGTTTTTT. It is translated as CASSYYRDFPTGELFF.

V and J are TRBV25-1 and TRBJ2-5; D gene ambiguous. This CDR3 is built from 15 residues. V was cut by 2 bases and J by 5 bases, with 15 bases left in between. Germline assignment: CDR1 MGHDK and CDR2 SYGVNS. The CDR3 nucleotides are TGTGCCAGCAGTGAAGCCGGGTCGGGTGTGGAGACCCAGTACTTC. Its protein is CASSEAGSGVETQYF.

This clonotype was seen just once. V usage is TRBV6-6 and J usage is TRBJ1-2, with 7 bases identical to TRBD1. Germline values: CDR1 MNHNY, CDR2 SVGAGI (reference sequence). V gave up 0 bases and J gave up 4 bases; unmatched junction bases: 5. The length of the CDR3 is 15 residues. Here the CDR3 DNA reads TGTGCCAGCAGTTACTCTCCGGGACAGACCTATGGCTACACCTTC. It encodes CASSYSPGQTYGYTF.

The gene calls are TRBV2 and TRBJ2-7, with 15 nucleotides matching TRBD2. The CDR3 covers 16 residues. V lost 1 base, J lost 4 bases, and 2 bases stayed unmatched. The germline gives CDR1 SNHLY, CDR2 FYNNEI. The CDR3 loop is CASSEGGLAGGYEQYF. CDR3 nucleotides: TGTGCCAGCAGTGAAGGGGGACTAGCGGGAGGATACGAGCAGTACTTC.

In the case of this clonotype: With a much larger clone just one base away, this may be a read error. In this CDR3 the conserved last residue, phenylalanine or tryptophan, is missing, so a read error is likely. V is TRBV5-6 and J is TRBJ2-7; the match to TRBD1 covers 10 bases. The ends lost 4 bases at V and 7 bases at J; junction bases unmatched: 8. The CDR3 loop spans 14 amino acids. Germline CDR1 is SGHDT and CDR2 is YYEEEE. CDR3 amino acids: CASSRDRGFGEQYL. The CDR3 DNA reads as TGTGCCAGCAGCCGGGACAGGGGATTTGGGGAGCAGTACCTC.

This clonotype was found many times. This chain links TRBV29-1 with TRBJ2-7, with no clear D. Trimming took 4 bases from V and 7 from J, leaving 11 bases between them. CDR3 length: 11 amino acids. The germline V gene has CDR1 SQVTM and CDR2 ANQGSEA. The CDR3 loop is CSVGPGREQYF. In nucleotides, the CDR3 is TGCAGCGTTGGACCCGGACGGGAGCAGTACTTC.

This clonotype was found many times. V is TRBV20-1 and J is TRBJ1-1; no clear D. Germline V gene data show CDR1 as DFQATT and CDR2 as SNEGSKA (reference sequence). The CDR3 has 15 residues. The germline V and J ends were trimmed by 6 bases and 0 bases, with 17 bases remaining between them. In nucleotides, the CDR3 is TGCAGTGCAAAGGGCGGGGAATTCATGAACACTGAAGCTTTCTTT. Translation gives CSAKGGEFMNTEAFF.

The V call is TRBV9, the J call TRBJ2-3; the match to TRBD2 covers 10 bases. The CDR3 spans 17 residues. The J segment lost 0 bases and the V segment lost 0 bases, leaving 4 bases of the junction unmatched. CDR1 is SGDLS, CDR2 YYNGEE, per germline. The DNA of the CDR3 is TGTGCCAGCAGCGTAGACGGACTAGCGGCTAGCACAGATACGCAGTATTTT. It codes for CASSVDGLAASTDTQYF.

In its sample, this clonotype was seen many times. The chain has TRBV2 and TRBJ2-2, with D hard to call. Germline CDR1 is SNHLY and CDR2 is FYNNEI. Trimming cost V 1 base and J 4 bases, with 10 bases left between them. This CDR3 is 15 amino acids long. The CDR3 DNA reads as TGTGCCAGCAGTGAAGTTGACACAGTCACCGGGGAGCTGTTTTTT. It specifies CASSEVDTVTGELFF.

This clonotype appeared many times. Here the CDR3 DNA reads TGTGCCAGCAGCCGATTTCTTTTGCGGGACGGGTCAGATACGCAGTATTTT. Translating gives CASSRFLLRDGSDTQYF. The V call is TRBV5-6, the J call TRBJ2-3; D is possibly TRBD2 (6 bases). CDR3 length: 17 amino acids. Germline CDR1 and CDR2: SGHDT and YYEEEE. V shed 4 bases and J shed 4 bases, with 22 bases lying between them.

This clonotype came up a few times. The chain carries TRBV6-5 and TRBJ2-2; D might be TRBD1 (8 bases). The V end was cut by 2 bases, the J end by 7 bases, with 14 bases between. CDR3 length: 15 residues. CDR1 is MNHEY, CDR2 SVGAGI, per germline. DNA for the CDR3: TGTGCCAGCAGTTACACTACAGGGGGGGTCGGGGAGCTGTTTTTT. Translation gives CASSYTTGGVGELFF.

CDR3: CASSPGQGVTGELFF. The CDR3 nucleotides are TGTGCCAGCTCTCCTGGGCAGGGAGTCACCGGGGAGCTGTTTTTT. The rearrangement joins TRBV18 to TRBJ2-2; D may correspond to TRBD1 or TRBD2 (5 bases each). In germline, CDR1 is KGHSH, CDR2 LQKENI. The CDR3 is 15 residues long. The V end lost 6 bases, the J end lost 4 bases, and 15 bases lay between the germline ends.

The V call is TRBV11-3, the J call TRBJ1-2, with 7 bases aligning to TRBD1. Losses at the gene ends were 5 bases for V and 8 bases for J; bases not matched to a gene: 14. Germline assignment: CDR1 SGHNT and CDR2 YENEEA. This CDR3 region has 15 residues. The chain's CDR3 is CASSPRDSQRRGYTF. CDR3 coding DNA: TGTGCCAGCAGCCCCCGGGACAGTCAACGGCGGGGCTACACCTTC.

This clonotype came up many times. The chain links TRBV12-3 or TRBV12-4 to TRBJ2-5, with 8 bases lining up with TRBD1. Germline trimming cut 6 bases from V and 5 bases from J; bases unmatched to any gene: 5. The CDR3 runs to 13 residues. CDR3: CASRQTGVETQYF. CDR3 coding DNA: TGTGCCAGCAGACAGACAGGGGTGGAGACCCAGTACTTC.

This clonotype was counted many times. The chain joins TRBV2 to TRBJ2-1; D remains unclear. The ends were cut back, 1 base at V and 1 base at J, with 5 bases in the middle. This CDR3 has 14 residues. CDR1 and CDR2 from the germline V gene are SNHLY and FYNNEI. The chain's CDR3 is CASSEVLSYNEQFF. CDR3 in DNA: TGTGCCAGCAGTGAAGTTTTGTCCTACAATGAGCAGTTCTTC.

This clonotype was seen ten or more times. CDR3 amino acids: CASSYSFFGTQETQYF. The CDR3, as DNA: TGTGCCAGCAGTTACTCTTTCTTCGGGACCCAAGAGACCCAGTACTTC. The J gene is TRBJ2-5, the V gene TRBV6-5, with D perhaps given as TRBD1 or TRBD2 (5 bases each). This CDR3 contains 16 residues. CDR1 and CDR2 (germline): MNHEY, SVGAGI. The V and J ends lost 0 bases and 1 base respectively, with 12 bases between them.